A single sample gave rise to the 13 T cell receptor beta chains below, sequenced in a study of blood T cell repertoires in COVID-19. Libraries were prepared by immunoSEQ multiplex PCR; TCRdb keeps only in-frame clonotypes and omits some of them. The sample holds around 85,000 clones; 70% to 90% are singletons and the top ten take 5.4%. Material for sequencing was peripheral blood. Receptors originate from a man aged 55-75 years with acute or convalescent COVID-19.

The CDR3 coding sequence is TGTGCCAGCAGTTATGTTGGAGGGGAAGACACTGAAGCTTTCTTT. This translates into CASSYVGGEDTEAFF. V gene TRBV6-2 or TRBV6-3 combines with J gene TRBJ1-1, with D tentatively TRBD1 (5 bases). Trimming took off 3 bases at V and 3 bases at J, with 14 bases between the two ends. Germline-derived CDR1 and CDR2 are MNHEY and SVGEGT. The CDR3 is made up of 15 amino acids.

The chain uses TRBV27 and TRBJ1-3; 8 bases match TRBD1. CDR3 length: 15 residues. The germline V gene has CDR1 MNHEY and CDR2 SMNVEV (reference sequence). The V segment lost 6 bases and the J segment 2 bases; nucleotides outside the gene matches: 6. The CDR3 DNA sequence: TGTGCCAGCAGACCAACAGGGGGTCCTGGAAACACCATATATTTT. The encoded protein is CASRPTGGPGNTIYF.

The V gene is TRBV6-1, the J gene TRBJ1-2; 12 bases are a match to TRBD1. The V gene end was trimmed by 3 bases and the J gene end by 5 bases; junction bases not matched to a gene: 4. The length of the CDR3 is 15 residues. CDR1 MNHNS and CDR2 SASEGT come from the germline V gene. The CDR3 DNA follows: TGTGCCAGCAGTGAGGGGACAGGGGGCGGATATGGCTACACCTTC. This encodes CASSEGTGGGYGYTF.

The J gene is TRBJ1-2, the V gene TRBV19; D uncertain. V lost 3 bases and J lost 5, with 7 bases in between. The germline V gene has CDR1 LNHDA and CDR2 SQIVND (reference sequence). The CDR3 is made up of 12 amino acids. CDR3 DNA sequence: TGTGCCAGTAGTATCCAGAAATATGGCTACACCTTC. Translating it yields CASSIQKYGYTF.

The CDR3 sequence: CAWSPGQGYGYTF. In DNA, the CDR3 is TGTGCCTGGAGTCCCGGACAGGGCTATGGCTACACCTTC. V and J are TRBV30 and TRBJ1-2; 8 nucleotides match TRBD1. The germline V gene encodes CDR1 GTSNPN and CDR2 SVGIG (reference sequence). CDR3 length: 13 amino acids. J gave up 4 bases and V 2 bases, and 3 bases lay outside the gene matches. The variable domain in full, with the rest retrieved from reference TRBV30 and TRBJ1-2, is SQTIHQWPATLVQPVGSPLSLECTVEGTSNPNLYWYRQAAGRGLQLLFYSVGIGQISSEVPQNLSASRPQDRQFILSSKKLLLSDSGFYLCAWSPGQGYGYTFGSGTRLTVV.

V is TRBV5-4 and J is TRBJ2-1, with D unclear. V was pared by 0 bases and J by 4 bases, with 14 bases between. CDR3 length: 16 amino acids. Germline V lookup: CDR1 SGHNT, CDR2 YYREEE (reference sequence). CDR3 protein: CASSLGSESLYNEQFF. The CDR3 coding sequence is TGTGCCAGCAGCTTGGGTAGTGAATCCCTATACAATGAGCAGTTCTTC.

This rearrangement joins TRBV9 to TRBJ1-1; 8 bases are shared with TRBD1. CDR3 length equals 15 residues. J gave up 1 base and V 2 bases, and 4 bases lay outside the gene matches. From germline, CDR1 is SGDLS and CDR2 YYNGEE. The CDR3 nucleotides are TGTGCCAGCAGCGTTGACGACAGGGGGAACACTGAAGCTTTCTTT. Translation: CASSVDDRGNTEAFF. The variable domain in full, with the rest retrieved from reference TRBV9 and TRBJ1-1, is DSGVTQTPKHLITATGQRVTLRCSPRSGDLSVYWYQQSLDQGLQFLIQYYNGEERAKGNILERFSAQQFPDLHSELNLSSLELGDSALYFCASSVDDRGNTEAFFGQGTRLTVV.

V usage is TRBV5-4 and J usage is TRBJ1-1, with 8 bases aligning to TRBD1. The germline gives CDR1 SGHNT, CDR2 YYREEE (reference sequence). CDR3 length: 19 residues. The trim removed 6 bases at V and 5 bases at J, leaving 24 bases unmatched. The CDR3: CASKSGGSGGFGSRTEAFF. The CDR3 DNA follows: TGTGCCAGCAAATCTGGGGGTTCAGGGGGCTTCGGGTCTAGGACTGAAGCTTTCTTT.

This clone was found a few times. This chain connects TRBV6-1 to TRBJ2-1, with 8 nucleotides matching TRBD1. This CDR3 spans 15 amino acids. Unmatched junction bases numbered 4, after V lost 1 base and J lost 5 bases. Germline lookup yields CDR1 MNHNS and CDR2 SASEGT. CDR3 in amino acids: CASSEGTGFNNEQFF. DNA for the CDR3: TGTGCCAGCAGTGAAGGGACAGGGTTCAACAATGAGCAGTTCTTC.

CDR3 protein: CASALDRDEKLFF. The CDR3 coding sequence is TGTGCTAGTGCCCTAGACAGGGACGAAAAACTGTTTTTT. This rearrangement joins TRBV12-5 to TRBJ1-4; 7 nucleotides match TRBD1. The CDR3 spans 13 residues. V lost 7 bases, J lost 8 bases, and 7 bases stayed unmatched. The germline V gene has CDR1 LGHNT and CDR2 FRNRAP.

Here the CDR3 reads CASSQPPGQGNEQFF. The CDR3 DNA sequence: TGTGCCAGCAGCCAACCCCCGGGACAGGGCAATGAGCAGTTCTTC. This chain links TRBV7-6 with TRBJ2-1; 9 bases match TRBD1. The germline V gene encodes CDR1 SGHVS and CDR2 FNYEAQ. The J segment lost 6 bases and the V segment lost 5 bases, leaving 8 bases of the junction unmatched. The CDR3 runs to 15 residues.

This chain's CDR3 is CASSPNGYGYTF. In DNA, the CDR3 is TGTGCCAGTAGTCCGAACGGCTATGGCTACACCTTC. This chain links TRBV19 with TRBJ1-2; D is unclear. There are 12 residues in the CDR3. Germline-derived CDR1 and CDR2 are LNHDA and SQIVND (reference sequence). V dropped 5 bases and J dropped 4 bases, with 8 bases sitting between them.

The count of this clone is one. The chain has TRBV28 and TRBJ2-7; possibly TRBD1 for D (6 bases). V shed 2 bases and J shed 4 bases, with 18 bases lying between them. The CDR3 sequence is 16 residues long. The germline V gene encodes CDR1 MDHEN and CDR2 SYDVKM. The CDR3 DNA reads as TGTGCCAGCAGTTTAGCGATGGGACAATATCATTACGAGCAGTACTTC. Translating gives CASSLAMGQYHYEQYF.